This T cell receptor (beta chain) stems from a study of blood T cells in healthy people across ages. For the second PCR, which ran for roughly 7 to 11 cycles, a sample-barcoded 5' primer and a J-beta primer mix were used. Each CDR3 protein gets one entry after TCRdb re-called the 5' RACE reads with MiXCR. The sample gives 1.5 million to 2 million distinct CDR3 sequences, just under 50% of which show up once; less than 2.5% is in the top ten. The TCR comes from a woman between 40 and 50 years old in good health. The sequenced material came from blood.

DNA of the CDR3: TGTGCCAGCAGGTCCCGGGACGTTGAGTATACGCAGTATTTT. Amino acid sequence: CASRSRDVEYTQYF. V usage is TRBV11-1 and J usage is TRBJ2-3, with D tentatively TRBD1 or TRBD2 (5 bases each). The length of the CDR3 is 14 residues. Trimming pared 6 bases from V and 7 bases from J, leaving 17 bases between. CDR1 and CDR2 (germline): SGHAT, FQDESV (reference sequence).